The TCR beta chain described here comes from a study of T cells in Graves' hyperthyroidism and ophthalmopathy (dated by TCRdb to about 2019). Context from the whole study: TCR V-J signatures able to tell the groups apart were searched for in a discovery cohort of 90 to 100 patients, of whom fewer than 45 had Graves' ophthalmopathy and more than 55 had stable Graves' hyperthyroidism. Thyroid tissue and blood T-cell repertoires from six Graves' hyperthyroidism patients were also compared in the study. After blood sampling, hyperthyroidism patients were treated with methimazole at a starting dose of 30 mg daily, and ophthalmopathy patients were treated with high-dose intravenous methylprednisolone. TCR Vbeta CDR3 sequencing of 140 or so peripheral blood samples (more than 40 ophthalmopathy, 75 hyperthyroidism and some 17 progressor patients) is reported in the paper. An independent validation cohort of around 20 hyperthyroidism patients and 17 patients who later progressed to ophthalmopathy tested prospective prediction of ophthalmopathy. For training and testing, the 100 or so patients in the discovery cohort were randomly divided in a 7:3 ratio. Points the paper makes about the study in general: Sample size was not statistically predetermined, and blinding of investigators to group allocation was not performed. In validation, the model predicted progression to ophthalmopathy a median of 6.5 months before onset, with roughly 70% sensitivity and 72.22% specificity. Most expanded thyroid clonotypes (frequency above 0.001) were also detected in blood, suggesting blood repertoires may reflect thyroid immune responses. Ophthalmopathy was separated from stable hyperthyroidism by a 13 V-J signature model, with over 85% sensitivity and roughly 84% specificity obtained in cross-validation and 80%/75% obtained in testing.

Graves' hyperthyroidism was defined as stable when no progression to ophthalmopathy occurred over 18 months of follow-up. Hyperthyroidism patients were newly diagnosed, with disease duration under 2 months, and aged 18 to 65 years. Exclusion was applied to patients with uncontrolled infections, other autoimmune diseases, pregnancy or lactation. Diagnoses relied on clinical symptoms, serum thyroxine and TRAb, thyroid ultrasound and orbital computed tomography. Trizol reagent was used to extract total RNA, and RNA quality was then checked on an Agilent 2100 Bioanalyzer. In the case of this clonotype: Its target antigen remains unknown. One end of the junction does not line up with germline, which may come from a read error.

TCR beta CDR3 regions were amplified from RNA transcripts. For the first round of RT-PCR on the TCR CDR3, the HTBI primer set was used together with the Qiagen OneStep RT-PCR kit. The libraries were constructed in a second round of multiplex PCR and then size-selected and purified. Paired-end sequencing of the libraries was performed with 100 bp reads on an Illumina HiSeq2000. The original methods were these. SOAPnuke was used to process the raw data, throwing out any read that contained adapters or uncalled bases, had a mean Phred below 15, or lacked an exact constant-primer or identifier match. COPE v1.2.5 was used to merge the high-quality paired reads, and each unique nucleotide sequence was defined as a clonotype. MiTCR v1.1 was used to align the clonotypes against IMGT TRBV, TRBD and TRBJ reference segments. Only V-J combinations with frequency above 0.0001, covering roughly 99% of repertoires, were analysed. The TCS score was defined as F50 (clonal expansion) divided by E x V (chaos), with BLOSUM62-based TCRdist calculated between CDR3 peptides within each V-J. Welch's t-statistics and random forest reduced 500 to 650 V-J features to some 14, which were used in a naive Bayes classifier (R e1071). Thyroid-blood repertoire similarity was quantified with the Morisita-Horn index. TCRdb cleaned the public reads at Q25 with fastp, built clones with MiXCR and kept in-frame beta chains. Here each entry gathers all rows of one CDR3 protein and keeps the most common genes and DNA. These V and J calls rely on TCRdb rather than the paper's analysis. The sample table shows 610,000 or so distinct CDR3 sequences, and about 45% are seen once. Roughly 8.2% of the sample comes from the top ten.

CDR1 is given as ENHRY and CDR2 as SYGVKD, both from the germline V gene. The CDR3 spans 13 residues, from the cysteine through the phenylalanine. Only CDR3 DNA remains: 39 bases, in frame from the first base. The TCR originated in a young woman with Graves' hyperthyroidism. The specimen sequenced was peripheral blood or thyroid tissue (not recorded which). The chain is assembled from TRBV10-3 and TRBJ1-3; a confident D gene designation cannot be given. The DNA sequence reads TGTGCCATCAGTGAGGATACTGGGAACACCATATATTTT. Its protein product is CAISEDTGNTIYF.